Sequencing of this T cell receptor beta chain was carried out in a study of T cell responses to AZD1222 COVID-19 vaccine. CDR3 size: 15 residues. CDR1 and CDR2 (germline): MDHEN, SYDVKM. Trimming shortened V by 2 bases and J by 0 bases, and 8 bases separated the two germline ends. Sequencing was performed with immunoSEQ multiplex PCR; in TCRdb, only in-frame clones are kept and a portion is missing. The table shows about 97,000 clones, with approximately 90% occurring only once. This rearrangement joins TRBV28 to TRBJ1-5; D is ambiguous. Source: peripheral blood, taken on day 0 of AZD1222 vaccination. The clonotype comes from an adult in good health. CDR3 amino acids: CASSLGPDSNQPQHF. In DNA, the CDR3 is TGTGCCAGCAGTTTAGGGCCAGATAGCAATCAGCCCCAGCATTTT. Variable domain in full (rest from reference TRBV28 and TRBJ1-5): DVKVTQSSRYLVKRTGEKVFLECVQDMDHENMFWYRQDPGLGLRLIYFSYDVKMKEKGDIPEGYSVSREKKERFSLILESASTNQTSMYLCASSLGPDSNQPQHFGDGTRLSIL.